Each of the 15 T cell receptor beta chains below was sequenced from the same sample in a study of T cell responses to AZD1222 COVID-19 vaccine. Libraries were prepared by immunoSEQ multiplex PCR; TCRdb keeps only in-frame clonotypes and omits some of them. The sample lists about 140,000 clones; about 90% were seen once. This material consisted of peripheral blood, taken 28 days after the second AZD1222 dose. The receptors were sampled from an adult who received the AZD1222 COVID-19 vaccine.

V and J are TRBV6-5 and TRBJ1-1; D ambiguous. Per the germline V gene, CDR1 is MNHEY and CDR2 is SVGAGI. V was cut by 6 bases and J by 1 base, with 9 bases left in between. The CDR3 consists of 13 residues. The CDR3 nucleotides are TGTGCCAGCAGCCCCCCGGGGAACACTGAAGCTTTCTTT. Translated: CASSPPGNTEAFF.

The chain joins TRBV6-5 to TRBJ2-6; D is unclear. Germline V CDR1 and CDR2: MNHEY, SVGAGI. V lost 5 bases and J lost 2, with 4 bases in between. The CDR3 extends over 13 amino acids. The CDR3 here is CASSPPGANVLTF. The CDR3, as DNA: TGTGCCAGCAGTCCTCCTGGGGCCAACGTCCTGACTTTC.

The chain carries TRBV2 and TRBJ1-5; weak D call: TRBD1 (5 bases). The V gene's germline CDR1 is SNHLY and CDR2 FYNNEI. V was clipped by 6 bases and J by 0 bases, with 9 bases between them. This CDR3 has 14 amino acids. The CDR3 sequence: CASSDSYSNQPQHF. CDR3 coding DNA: TGTGCCAGCAGCGACAGTTATAGCAATCAGCCCCAGCATTTT.

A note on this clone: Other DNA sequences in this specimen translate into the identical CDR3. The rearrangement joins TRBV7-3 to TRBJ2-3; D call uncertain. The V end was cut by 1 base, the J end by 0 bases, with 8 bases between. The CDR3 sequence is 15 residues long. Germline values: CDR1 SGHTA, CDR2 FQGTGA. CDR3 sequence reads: CASSLIVGSTDTQYF. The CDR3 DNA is TGTGCCAGCAGCTTAATCGTTGGGAGCACAGATACGCAGTATTTT.

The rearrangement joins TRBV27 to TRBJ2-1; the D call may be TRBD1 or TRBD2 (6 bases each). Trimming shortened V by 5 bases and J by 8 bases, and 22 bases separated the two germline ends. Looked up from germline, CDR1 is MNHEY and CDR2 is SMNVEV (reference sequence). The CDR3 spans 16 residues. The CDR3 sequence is CASSPAGQLWGDEQFF. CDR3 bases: TGTGCCAGCAGTCCCGCGGGACAACTGTGGGGGGATGAGCAGTTCTTC.

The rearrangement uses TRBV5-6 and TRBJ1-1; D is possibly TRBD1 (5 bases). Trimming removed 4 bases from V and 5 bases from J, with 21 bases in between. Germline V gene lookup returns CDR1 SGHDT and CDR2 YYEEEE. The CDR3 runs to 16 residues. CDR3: CASSVPQGILGTEAFF. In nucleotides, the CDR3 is TGTGCCAGCAGCGTTCCCCAGGGAATTCTTGGAACTGAAGCTTTCTTT.

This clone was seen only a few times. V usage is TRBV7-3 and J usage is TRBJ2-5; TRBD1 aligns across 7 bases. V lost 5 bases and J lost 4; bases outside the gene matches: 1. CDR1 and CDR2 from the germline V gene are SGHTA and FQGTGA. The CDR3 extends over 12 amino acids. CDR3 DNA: TGTGCCAGCAGCAAGGGGGCAGAGACCCAGTACTTC. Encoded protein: CASSKGAETQYF.

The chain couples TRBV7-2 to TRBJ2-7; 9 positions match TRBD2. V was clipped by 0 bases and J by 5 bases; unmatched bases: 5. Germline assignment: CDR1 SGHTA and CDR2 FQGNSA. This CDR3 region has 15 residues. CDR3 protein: CASSLAGGTSNEQYF. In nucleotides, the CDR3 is TGTGCCAGCAGCTTAGCGGGAGGGACTAGCAACGAGCAGTACTTC. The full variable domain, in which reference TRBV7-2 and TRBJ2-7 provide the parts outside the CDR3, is GAGVSQSPSNKVTEKGKDVELRCDPISGHTALYWYRQSLGQGLEFLIYFQGNSAPDKSGLPSDRFSAERTGGSVSTLTIQRTQQEDSAVYLCASSLAGGTSNEQYFGPGTRLTVT.

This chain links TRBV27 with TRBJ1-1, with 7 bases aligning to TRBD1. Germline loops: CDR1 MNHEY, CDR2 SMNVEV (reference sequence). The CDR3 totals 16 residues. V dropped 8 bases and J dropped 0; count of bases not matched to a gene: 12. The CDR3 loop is CASVPKSGTVNTEAFF. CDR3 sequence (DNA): TGTGCCAGCGTTCCCAAATCCGGGACAGTGAACACTGAAGCTTTCTTT.

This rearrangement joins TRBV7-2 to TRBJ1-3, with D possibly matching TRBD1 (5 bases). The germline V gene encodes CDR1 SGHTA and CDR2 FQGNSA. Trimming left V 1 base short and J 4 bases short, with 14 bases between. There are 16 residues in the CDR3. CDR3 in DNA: TGTGCCAGCAGCTTAGTAGGCTGGGGGATGGGAAACACCATATATTTT. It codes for CASSLVGWGMGNTIYF.

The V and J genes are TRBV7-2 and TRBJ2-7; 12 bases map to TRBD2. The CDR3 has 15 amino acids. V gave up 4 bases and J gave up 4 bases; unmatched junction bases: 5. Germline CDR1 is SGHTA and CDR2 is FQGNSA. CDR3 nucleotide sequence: TGTGCCAGCAGCTCACCGACTAGCGGGAGTTACGAGCAGTACTTC. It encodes CASSSPTSGSYEQYF.

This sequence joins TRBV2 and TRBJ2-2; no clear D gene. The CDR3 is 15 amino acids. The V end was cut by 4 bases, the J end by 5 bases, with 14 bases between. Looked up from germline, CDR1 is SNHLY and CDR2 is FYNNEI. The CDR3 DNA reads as TGTGCCAGCAGTGGGGCAAAGAGAAGTACCGGGGAGCTGTTTTTT. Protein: CASSGAKRSTGELFF.

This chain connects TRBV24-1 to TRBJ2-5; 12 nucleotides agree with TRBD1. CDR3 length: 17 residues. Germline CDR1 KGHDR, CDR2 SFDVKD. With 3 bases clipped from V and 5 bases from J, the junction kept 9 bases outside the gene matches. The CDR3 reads CATSDTTGTGGVETQYF. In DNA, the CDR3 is TGTGCCACCAGTGATACAACCGGGACAGGGGGCGTTGAGACCCAGTACTTC.

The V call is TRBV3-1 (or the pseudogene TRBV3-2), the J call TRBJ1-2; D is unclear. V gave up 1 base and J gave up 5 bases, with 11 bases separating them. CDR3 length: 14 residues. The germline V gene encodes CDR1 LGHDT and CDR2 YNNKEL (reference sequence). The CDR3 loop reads CASSQAQQQYGYTF. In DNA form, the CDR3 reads TGTGCCAGCAGCCAAGCCCAACAGCAATATGGCTACACCTTC.

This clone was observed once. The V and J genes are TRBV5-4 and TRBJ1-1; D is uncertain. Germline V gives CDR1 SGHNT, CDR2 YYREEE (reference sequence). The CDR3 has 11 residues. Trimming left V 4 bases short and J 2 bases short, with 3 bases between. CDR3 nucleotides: TGTGCCAGCAGCCGTAACACTGAAGCTTTCTTT. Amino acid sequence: CASSRNTEAFF.